This TCR beta chain derives from a study of blood T cell repertoires in COVID-19. About the study: Material from acute and convalescent COVID-19 was sourced from the United States, Italy and Spain. T cells, B-cell-depleted T cells, or PBMCs provided the cDNA or gDNA that served as material.

Trimming took off 2 bases at V and 7 bases at J, with 7 bases between the two ends. The CDR3 loop spans 12 amino acids. CDR1 SGHDT and CDR2 YYEEEE come from the germline V gene. Per the original methods: Scientists estimated how many nucleated cells there were by amplifying reference gene primers. Profiled with immunoSEQ multiplex PCR; TCRdb holds only in-frame clones, not every one. V, J and clone size derive from that table, while D and trimming were established from the DNA sequence. Of about 190,000 clones in the sample, roughly nine tenths were seen once. V is TRBV5-6 and J is TRBJ2-1; D perhaps matches TRBD2 (5 bases). Input material: peripheral blood. The clonotype comes from a man aged 25 to 40 with acute or convalescent COVID-19. The CDR3: CASSFRGNEQFF. In DNA form, the CDR3 reads TGTGCCAGCAGCTTTCGGGGTAATGAGCAGTTCTTC. Using reference TRBV5-6 and TRBJ2-1 for the parts outside the CDR3, the full variable domain is DAGVTQSPTHLIKTRGQQVTLRCSPKSGHDTVSWYQQALGQGPQFIFQYYEEEERQRGNFPDRFSGHQFPNYSSELNVNALLLGDSALYLCASSFRGNEQFFGPGTRLTVL.